This TCR beta chain originates from a study of shared clonotypes between healthy human individuals. Across the study: A donor's plate count was three for CD4 naive and three for CD4 memory; CD8 naive had two and CD8 memory one.

Turning to this clone: Its matching antigen is unknown.

Study-level points and caveats: Genetic and exposure-history diversity was limited by the few donors.

Profiling relied on immunoSEQ multiplex PCR, and the TCRdb table lists in-frame clones only, not all of them. The sample consists of hundreds of thousands of clones, over 70% of them appearing once. The CDR3 spans 15 residues. The V and J ends lost 7 bases and 4 bases, in that order; junction bases with no gene match: 13. From germline, CDR1 is SQVTM and CDR2 ANQGSEA. The sample comprised memory CD4+ T cells sorted from blood. Indicated subset: CD45RA-negative fraction. The sequence came from a man aged 30-40 years in good health. This chain uses TRBV29-1 with TRBJ2-1; 7 positions match TRBD2. CDR3 nucleotide sequence: TGCAGCGCTGGGGAGGGATTAGGGTCTTACAATGAGCAGTTCTTC. It codes for CSAGEGLGSYNEQFF.